This T cell receptor beta chain was profiled in a study of Graves' ophthalmopathy and Graves' hyperthyroidism. Study results and limitations: With a specificity of just over 72% and a sensitivity of around 70%, the model predicted ophthalmopathy progression. Discriminating ophthalmopathy from stable hyperthyroidism, a 13-signature model attained a sensitivity of approximately 90% and a specificity of about 79%. Blood repertoires reportedly contained most expanded thyroid clonotypes above 0.001 frequency.

This clonotype showed up many times. Antigen unknown. Germline CDR1 reads SGHTA; CDR2 reads FQGNSA. The V segment lost 5 bases and the J segment 0 bases; nucleotides outside the gene matches: 7. This CDR3 has 15 residues. CDR3 regions of TCR beta were amplified from RNA transcripts. The authors performed first-round RT-PCR with HTBI primers and then a second-round multiplex PCR. TCRdb used MiXCR to reprocess the multiplex PCR reads, holding one entry per CDR3 protein. Of 350,000 to 400,000 distinct CDR3 sequences detected, 15% appear once; the ten largest clones hold 5.5% to 7%. V is TRBV7-2 and J is TRBJ2-7; 7 bases are shared with TRBD1. The clonotype originates from a woman aged 18 to 35 with stable Graves' hyperthyroidism. Input material: peripheral blood. CDR3 bases: TGTGCCAGCAGCAGGGACAGTGGCTTCTCCTACGAGCAGTACTTC. Its protein product is CASSRDSGFSYEQYF.